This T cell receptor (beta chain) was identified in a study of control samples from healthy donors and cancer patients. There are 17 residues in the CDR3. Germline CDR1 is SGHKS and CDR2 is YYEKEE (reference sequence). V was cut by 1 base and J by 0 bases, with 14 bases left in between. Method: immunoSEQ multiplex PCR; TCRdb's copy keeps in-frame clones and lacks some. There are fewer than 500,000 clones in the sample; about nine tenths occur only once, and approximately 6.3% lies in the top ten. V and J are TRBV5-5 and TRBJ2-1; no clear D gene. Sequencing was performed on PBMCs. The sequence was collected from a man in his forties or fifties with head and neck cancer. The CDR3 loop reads CASSLWQAPSSYNEQFF. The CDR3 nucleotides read TGTGCCAGCAGCTTGTGGCAGGCCCCGAGCTCCTACAATGAGCAGTTCTTC.